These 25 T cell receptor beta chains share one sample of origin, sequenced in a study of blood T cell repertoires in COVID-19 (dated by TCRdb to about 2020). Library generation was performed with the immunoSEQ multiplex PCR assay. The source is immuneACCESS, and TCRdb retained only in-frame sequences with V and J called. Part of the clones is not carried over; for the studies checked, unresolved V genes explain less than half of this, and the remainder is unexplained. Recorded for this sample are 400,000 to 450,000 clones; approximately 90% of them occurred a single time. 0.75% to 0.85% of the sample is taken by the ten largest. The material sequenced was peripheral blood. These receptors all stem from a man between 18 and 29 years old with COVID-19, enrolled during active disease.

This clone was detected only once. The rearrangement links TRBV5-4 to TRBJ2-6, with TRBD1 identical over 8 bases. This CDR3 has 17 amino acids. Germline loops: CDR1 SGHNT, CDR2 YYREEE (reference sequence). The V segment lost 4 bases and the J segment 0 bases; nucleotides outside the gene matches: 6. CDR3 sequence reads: CASSRGQESSGANVLTF. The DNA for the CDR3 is TGTGCCAGCAGCCGGGGACAGGAGAGCTCTGGGGCCAACGTCCTGACTTTC.

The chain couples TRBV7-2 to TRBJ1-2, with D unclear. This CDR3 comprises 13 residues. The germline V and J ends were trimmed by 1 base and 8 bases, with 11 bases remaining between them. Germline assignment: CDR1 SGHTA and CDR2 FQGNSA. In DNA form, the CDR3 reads TGTGCCAGCAGCTTAGTACGGGAGGGCGGCTACACCTTC. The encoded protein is CASSLVREGGYTF.

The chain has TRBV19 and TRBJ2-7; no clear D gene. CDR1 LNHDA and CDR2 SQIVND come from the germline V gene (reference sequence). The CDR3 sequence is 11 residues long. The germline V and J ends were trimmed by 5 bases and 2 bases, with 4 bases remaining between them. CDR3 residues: CASSGPYEQYF. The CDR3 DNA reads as TGTGCCAGTAGTGGGCCCTACGAGCAGTACTTC.

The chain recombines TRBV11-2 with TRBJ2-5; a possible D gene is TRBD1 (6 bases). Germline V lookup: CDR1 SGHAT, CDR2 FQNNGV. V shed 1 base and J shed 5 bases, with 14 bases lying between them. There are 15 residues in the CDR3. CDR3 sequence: CASSLAAAGVETQYF. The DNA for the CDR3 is TGTGCCAGCAGCTTAGCGGCCGCAGGGGTTGAGACCCAGTACTTC.

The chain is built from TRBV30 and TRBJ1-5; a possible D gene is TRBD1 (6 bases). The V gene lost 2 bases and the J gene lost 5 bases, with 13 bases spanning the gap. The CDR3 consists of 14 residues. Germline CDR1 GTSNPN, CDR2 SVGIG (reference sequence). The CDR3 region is CAWSQGTTYQPQHF. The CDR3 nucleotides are TGTGCCTGGAGTCAGGGGACGACTTATCAGCCCCAGCATTTT.

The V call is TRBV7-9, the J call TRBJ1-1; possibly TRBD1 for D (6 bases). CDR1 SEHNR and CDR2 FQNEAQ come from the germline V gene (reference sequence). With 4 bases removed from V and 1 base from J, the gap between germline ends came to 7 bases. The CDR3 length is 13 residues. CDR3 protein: CASSSGQNTEAFF. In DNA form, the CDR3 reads TGTGCCAGCAGCTCGGGACAGAACACTGAAGCTTTCTTT.

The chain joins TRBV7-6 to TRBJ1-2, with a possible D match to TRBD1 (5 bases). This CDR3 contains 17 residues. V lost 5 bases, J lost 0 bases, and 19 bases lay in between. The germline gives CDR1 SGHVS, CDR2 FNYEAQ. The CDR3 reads CASSPWGRQVANYGYTF. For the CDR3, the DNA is TGTGCCAGCAGCCCCTGGGGCAGACAAGTAGCTAACTATGGCTACACCTTC.

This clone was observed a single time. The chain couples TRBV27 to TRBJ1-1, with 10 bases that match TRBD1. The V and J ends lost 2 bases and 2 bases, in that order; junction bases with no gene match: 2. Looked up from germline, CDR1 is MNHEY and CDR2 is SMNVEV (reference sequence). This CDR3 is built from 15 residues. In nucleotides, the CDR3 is TGTGCCAGCAGTTTAGGGACAGGGGCTAACACTGAAGCTTTCTTT. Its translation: CASSLGTGANTEAFF.

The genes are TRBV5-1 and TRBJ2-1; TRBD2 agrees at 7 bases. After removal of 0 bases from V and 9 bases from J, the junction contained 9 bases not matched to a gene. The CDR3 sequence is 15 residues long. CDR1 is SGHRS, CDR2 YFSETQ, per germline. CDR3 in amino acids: CASSLAWQGGSEQFF. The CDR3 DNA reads TGCGCCAGCAGCTTGGCTTGGCAGGGAGGGAGTGAGCAGTTCTTC.

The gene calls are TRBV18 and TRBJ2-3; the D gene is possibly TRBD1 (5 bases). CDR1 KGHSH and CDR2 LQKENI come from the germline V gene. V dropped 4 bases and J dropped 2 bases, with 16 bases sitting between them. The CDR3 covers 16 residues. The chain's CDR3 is CASSQDYRGLTDTQYF. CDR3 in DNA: TGTGCCAGCTCACAAGATTATAGGGGTCTCACAGATACGCAGTATTTT.

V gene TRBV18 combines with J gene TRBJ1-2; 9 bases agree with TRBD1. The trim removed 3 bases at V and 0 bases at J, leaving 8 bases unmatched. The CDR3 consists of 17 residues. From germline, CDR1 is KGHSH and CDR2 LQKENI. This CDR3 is CASSPATGGLANYGYTF. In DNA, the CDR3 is TGTGCCAGCTCACCCGCGACAGGGGGGTTAGCTAACTATGGCTACACCTTC. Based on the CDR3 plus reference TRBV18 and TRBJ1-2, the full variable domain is NAGVMQNPRHLVRRRGQEARLRCSPMKGHSHVYWYRQLPEEGLKFMVYLQKENIIDESGMPKERFSAEFPKEGPSILRIQQVVRGDSAAYFCASSPATGGLANYGYTFGSGTRLTVV.

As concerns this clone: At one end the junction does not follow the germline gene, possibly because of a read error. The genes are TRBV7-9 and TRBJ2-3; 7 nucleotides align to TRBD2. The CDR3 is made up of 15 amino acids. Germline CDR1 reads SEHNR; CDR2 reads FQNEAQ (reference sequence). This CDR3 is CASSLAEASTDTQYF. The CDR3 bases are TGTGCCAGCAGCCTAGCGGAGGCCTCCACAGATACGCAGTATTTT.

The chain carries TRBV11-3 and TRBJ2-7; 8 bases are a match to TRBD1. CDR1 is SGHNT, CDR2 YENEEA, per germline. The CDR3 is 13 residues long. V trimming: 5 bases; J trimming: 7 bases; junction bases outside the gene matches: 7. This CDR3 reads CASSRQGTYEQYF. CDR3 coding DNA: TGTGCCAGCAGCAGACAGGGGACATATGAGCAGTACTTC.

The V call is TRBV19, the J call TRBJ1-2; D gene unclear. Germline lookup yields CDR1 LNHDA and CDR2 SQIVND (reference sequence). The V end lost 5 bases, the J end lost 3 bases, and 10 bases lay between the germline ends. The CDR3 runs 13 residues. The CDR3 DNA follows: TGTGCCAGTAGTTTAGTGGAGGACTATGGCTACACCTTC. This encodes CASSLVEDYGYTF. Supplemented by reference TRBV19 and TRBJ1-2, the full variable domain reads DGGITQSPKYLFRKEGQNVTLSCEQNLNHDAMYWYRQDPGQGLRLIYYSQIVNDFQKGDIAEGYSVSREKKESFPLTVTSAQKNPTAFYLCASSLVEDYGYTFGSGTRLTVV.

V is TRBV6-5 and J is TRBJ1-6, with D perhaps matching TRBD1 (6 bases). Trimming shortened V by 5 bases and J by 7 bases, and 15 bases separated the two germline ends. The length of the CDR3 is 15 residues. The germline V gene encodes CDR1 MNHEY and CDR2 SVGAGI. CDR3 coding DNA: TGTGCCAGCAGTCAAATGACAGGTAGAAATTCACCCCTCCACTTT. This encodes CASSQMTGRNSPLHF.

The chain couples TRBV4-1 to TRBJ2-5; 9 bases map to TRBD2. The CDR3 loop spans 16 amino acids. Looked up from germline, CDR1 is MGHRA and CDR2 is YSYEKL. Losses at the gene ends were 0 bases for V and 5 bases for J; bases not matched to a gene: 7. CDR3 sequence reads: CASSQDLAGYFETQYF. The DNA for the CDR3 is TGCGCCAGCAGCCAAGACCTAGCGGGATATTTCGAGACCCAGTACTTC.

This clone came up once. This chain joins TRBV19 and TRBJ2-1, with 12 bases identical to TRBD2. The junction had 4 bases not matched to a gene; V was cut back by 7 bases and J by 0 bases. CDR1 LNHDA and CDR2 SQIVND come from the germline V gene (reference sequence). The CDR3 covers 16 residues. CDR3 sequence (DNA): TGTGCCAGTACCGTGACTAGCGGGAGCTCCTACAATGAGCAGTTCTTC. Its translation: CASTVTSGSSYNEQFF.

For the CDR3, the DNA is TGTGCCAGCAGTGAAGTGGCAGGGTGGTACTATGGCTACACCTTC. This encodes CASSEVAGWYYGYTF. The V call is TRBV6-1, the J call TRBJ1-2; tentative D call: TRBD1 (5 bases). V was clipped by 1 base and J by 3 bases, with 12 bases between them. CDR1 and CDR2 (germline): MNHNS, SASEGT. The CDR3 covers 15 residues.

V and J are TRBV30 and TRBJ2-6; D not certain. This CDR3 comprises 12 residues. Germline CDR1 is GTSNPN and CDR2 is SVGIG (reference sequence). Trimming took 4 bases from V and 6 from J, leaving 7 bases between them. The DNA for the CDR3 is TGTGCCTGGACAGTCACGGCCAACGTCCTGACTTTC. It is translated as CAWTVTANVLTF.

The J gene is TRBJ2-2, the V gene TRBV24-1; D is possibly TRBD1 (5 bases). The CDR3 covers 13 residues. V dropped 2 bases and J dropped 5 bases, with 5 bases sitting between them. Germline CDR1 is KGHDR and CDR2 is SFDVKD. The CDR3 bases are TGTGCCACCAGTGATTACAGGACCGGGGAGCTGTTTTTT. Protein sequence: CATSDYRTGELFF.

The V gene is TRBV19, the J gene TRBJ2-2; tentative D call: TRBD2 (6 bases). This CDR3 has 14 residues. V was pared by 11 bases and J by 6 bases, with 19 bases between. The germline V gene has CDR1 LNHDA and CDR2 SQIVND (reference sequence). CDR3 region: CACQPIPGAGELFF. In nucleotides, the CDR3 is TGTGCCTGCCAACCCATCCCGGGGGCCGGGGAGCTGTTTTTT.

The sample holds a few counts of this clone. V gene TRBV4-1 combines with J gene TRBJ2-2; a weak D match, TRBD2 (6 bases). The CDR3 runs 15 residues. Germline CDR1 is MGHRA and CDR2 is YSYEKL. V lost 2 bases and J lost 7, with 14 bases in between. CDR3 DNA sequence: TGCGCCAGCAGCCAATTTTTTTCGGAGGGCGGGGAGCTGTTTTTT. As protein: CASSQFFSEGGELFF.

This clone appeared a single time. CDR3 sequence reads: CASSQETATYQETQYF. CDR3 in DNA: TGTGCCAGCAGCCAAGAGACAGCCACGTACCAAGAGACCCAGTACTTC. V is TRBV3-1 (or the pseudogene TRBV3-2) and J is TRBJ2-5, with D perhaps matching TRBD1 (5 bases). This CDR3 is built from 16 residues. Between the trimmed V and J ends, which lost 0 bases and 0 bases, there was a span of 11 bases. Germline assignment: CDR1 LGHDT and CDR2 YNNKEL (reference sequence).

The CDR3 reads CASSSERDRNTGELFF. The CDR3 nucleotides read TGTGCCAGCAGCTCGGAAAGGGACAGAAACACCGGGGAGCTGTTTTTT. V gene TRBV5-6 combines with J gene TRBJ2-2, with TRBD1 matching over 7 bases. Germline CDR1 SGHDT, CDR2 YYEEEE. The CDR3 sequence is 16 residues long. V shed 3 bases, J shed 2 bases, and the junction held 7 bases outside the gene matches.

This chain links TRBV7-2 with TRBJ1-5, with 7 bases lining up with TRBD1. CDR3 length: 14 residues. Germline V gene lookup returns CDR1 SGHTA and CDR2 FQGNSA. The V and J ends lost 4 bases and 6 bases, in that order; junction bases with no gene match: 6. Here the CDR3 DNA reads TGTGCCAGCAGCTCTGAGACAGGGACTCAGCCCCAGCATTTT. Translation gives CASSSETGTQPQHF.